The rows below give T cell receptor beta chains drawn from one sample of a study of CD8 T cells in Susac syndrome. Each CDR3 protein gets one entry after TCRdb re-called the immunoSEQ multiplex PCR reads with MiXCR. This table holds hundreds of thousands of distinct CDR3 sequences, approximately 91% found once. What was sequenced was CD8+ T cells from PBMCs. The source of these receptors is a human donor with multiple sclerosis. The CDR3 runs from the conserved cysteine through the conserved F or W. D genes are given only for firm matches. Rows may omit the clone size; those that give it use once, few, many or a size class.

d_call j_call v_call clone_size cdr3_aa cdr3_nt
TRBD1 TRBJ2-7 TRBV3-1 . CASSLFPGTGIGEQYF TGTGCCAGCAGCCTATTCCCCGGGACAGGGATAGGCGAGCAGTACTTC
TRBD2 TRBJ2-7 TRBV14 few CASSQGIGRGGYEQYF TGTGCCAGCAGCCAAGGGATAGGCCGCGGGGGCTACGAGCAGTACTTC
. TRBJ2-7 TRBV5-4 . CASSGGPQGHAYEQYF TGTGCCAGCAGCGGGGGGCCGCAGGGGCATGCCTACGAGCAGTACTTC
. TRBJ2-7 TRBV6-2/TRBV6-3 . CASSYEPAEQYF TGTGCCAGCAGTTACGAGCCCGCAGAGCAGTACTTC
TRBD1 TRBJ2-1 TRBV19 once CASSYGTGFYEQFF TGTGCCAGTAGTTACGGGACAGGGTTTTATGAGCAGTTCTTC
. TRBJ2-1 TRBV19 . CASRPLMGGPLNEQFF TGTGCCAGTAGGCCGCTTATGGGGGGGCCGCTCAATGAGCAGTTCTTC
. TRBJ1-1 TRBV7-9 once CASSYLLGAEAFF TGTGCCAGCAGCTACCTACTGGGAGCTGAAGCTTTCTTT
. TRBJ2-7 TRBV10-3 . CAISETQDEQYF TGTGCCATCAGTGAAACACAGGACGAGCAGTACTTC
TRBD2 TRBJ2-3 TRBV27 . CASSPLWSGRVADTQYF TGTGCCAGCAGTCCGCTTTGGAGCGGGAGGGTGGCAGATACGCAGTATTTT
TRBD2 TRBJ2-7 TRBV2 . CASSEWGGAAYEQYF TGTGCCAGCAGTGAATGGGGGGGAGCGGCCTACGAGCAGTACTTC
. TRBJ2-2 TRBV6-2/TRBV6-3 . CASSYMEELFF TGTGCCAGCAGTTACATGGAGGAGCTGTTTTTT
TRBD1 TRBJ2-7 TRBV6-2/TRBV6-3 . CASSEGQLYYEQYF TGTGCCAGCAGCGAGGGACAGCTCTACTACGAGCAGTACTTC
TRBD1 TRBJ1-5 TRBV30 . CAWSVGTGGNQPQHF TGTGCCTGGAGTGTAGGGACAGGGGGCAATCAGCCCCAGCATTTT
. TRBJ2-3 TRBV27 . CASSLLGEDTQYF TGTGCCAGCAGTTTATTGGGGGAAGATACGCAGTATTTT
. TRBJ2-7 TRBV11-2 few CASSLVNYEQYF TGTGCCAGCAGCTTAGTTAACTACGAGCAGTACTTC
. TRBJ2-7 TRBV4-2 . CASSQVIETQYEQYF TGTGCCAGCAGCCAAGTAATAGAAACGCAGTACGAGCAGTACTTC
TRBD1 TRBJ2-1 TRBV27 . CASSFGTATYNEQFF TGTGCCAGCAGTTTCGGGACAGCAACCTACAATGAGCAGTTCTTC
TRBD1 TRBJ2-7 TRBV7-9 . CASSSSTGRTYEQYF TGTGCCAGCAGCTCTTCGACAGGGCGGACCTACGAGCAGTACTTC
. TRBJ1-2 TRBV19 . CASSSPIAGTNYGYTF TGTGCCAGTAGTTCTCCCATTGCGGGTACTAACTATGGCTACACCTTC
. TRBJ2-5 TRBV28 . CASSPWAGNQYF TGTGCCAGCAGCCCCTGGGCGGGAAACCAGTACTTC
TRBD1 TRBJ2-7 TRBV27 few CASSLAGGVSYEQYF TGTGCCAGCAGTTTAGCAGGGGGTGTCTCCTACGAGCAGTACTTC
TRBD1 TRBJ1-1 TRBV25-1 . CASSEYVKIGQGNTEAFF TGTGCCAGCAGTGAATATGTCAAAATAGGACAGGGGAACACTGAAGCTTTCTTT
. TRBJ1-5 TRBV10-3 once CAIAGANQPQHF TGTGCCATCGCAGGGGCCAATCAGCCCCAGCATTTT
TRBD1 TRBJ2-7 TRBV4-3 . CASSQDPGGESSYEQYF TGCGCCAGCAGCCAGGATCCAGGGGGCGAGAGCTCCTACGAGCAGTACTTC
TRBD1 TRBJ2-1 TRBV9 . CASSVEGLPGGSYNEQFF TGTGCCAGCAGCGTAGAGGGCCTCCCAGGGGGCTCCTACAATGAGCAGTTCTTC
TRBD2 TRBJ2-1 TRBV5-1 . CASSPGTSGSSSYNEQFF TGCGCCAGCAGCCCCGGGACTAGCGGGAGTAGCTCCTACAATGAGCAGTTCTTC
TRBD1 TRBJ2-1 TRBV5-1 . CASSSGTGLYNEQFF TGCGCCAGCAGCTCCGGGACAGGGCTCTACAATGAGCAGTTCTTC
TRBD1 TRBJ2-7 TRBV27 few CASSRPGQSYEQYF TGTGCCAGCAGTAGACCGGGACAGAGCTACGAGCAGTACTTC
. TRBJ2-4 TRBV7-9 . CASSLSANKNIQYF TGTGCCAGCAGCTTATCCGCGAACAAAAACATTCAGTACTTC
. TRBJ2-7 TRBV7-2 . CASSDRDLAYEQYF TGTGCCAGCAGCGACCGGGACCTAGCCTACGAGCAGTACTTC
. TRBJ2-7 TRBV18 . CASSPTAPPAYEQYF TGTGCCAGCTCACCCACCGCGCCGCCAGCCTACGAGCAGTACTTC
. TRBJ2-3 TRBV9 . CASSVVGGSDTQYF TGTGCCAGCAGCGTAGTCGGCGGATCAGATACGCAGTATTTT
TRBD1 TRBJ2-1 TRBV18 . CASSQATGAYNEQFF TGTGCCAGCTCCCAAGCGACAGGGGCCTACAATGAGCAGTTCTTC
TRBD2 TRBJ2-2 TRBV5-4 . CAPGGLGTGELFF TGTGCCCCGGGGGGGCTTGGCACCGGGGAGCTGTTTTTT
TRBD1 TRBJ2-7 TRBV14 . CASSQGTGAFYEQYF TGTGCCAGCAGCCAGGGGACAGGGGCCTTCTACGAGCAGTACTTC
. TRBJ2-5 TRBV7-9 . CASSQVVQETQYF TGTGCCAGCAGCCAAGTAGTTCAAGAGACCCAGTACTTC
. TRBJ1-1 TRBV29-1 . CSVEGVLGTGAMNTEAFF TGCAGCGTTGAAGGGGTCCTCGGAACAGGAGCAATGAACACTGAAGCTTTCTTT
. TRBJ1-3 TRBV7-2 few CASSPFEWTGNTIYF TGTGCCAGCAGCCCCTTCGAGTGGACTGGAAACACCATATATTTT
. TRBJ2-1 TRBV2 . CASSESEQFF TGTGCCAGCAGTGAATCTGAGCAGTTCTTC
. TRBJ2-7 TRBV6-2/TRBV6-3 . CASSYGGAHYEQYF TGTGCCAGCAGTTACGGAGGGGCACACTACGAGCAGTACTTC
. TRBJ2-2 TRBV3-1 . CASSQDTGELFF TGTGCCAGCAGCCAAGATACCGGGGAGCTGTTTTTT
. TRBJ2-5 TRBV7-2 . CASSLLQGPLQETQYF TGTGCCAGCAGCTTATTGCAAGGGCCCCTCCAAGAGACCCAGTACTTC